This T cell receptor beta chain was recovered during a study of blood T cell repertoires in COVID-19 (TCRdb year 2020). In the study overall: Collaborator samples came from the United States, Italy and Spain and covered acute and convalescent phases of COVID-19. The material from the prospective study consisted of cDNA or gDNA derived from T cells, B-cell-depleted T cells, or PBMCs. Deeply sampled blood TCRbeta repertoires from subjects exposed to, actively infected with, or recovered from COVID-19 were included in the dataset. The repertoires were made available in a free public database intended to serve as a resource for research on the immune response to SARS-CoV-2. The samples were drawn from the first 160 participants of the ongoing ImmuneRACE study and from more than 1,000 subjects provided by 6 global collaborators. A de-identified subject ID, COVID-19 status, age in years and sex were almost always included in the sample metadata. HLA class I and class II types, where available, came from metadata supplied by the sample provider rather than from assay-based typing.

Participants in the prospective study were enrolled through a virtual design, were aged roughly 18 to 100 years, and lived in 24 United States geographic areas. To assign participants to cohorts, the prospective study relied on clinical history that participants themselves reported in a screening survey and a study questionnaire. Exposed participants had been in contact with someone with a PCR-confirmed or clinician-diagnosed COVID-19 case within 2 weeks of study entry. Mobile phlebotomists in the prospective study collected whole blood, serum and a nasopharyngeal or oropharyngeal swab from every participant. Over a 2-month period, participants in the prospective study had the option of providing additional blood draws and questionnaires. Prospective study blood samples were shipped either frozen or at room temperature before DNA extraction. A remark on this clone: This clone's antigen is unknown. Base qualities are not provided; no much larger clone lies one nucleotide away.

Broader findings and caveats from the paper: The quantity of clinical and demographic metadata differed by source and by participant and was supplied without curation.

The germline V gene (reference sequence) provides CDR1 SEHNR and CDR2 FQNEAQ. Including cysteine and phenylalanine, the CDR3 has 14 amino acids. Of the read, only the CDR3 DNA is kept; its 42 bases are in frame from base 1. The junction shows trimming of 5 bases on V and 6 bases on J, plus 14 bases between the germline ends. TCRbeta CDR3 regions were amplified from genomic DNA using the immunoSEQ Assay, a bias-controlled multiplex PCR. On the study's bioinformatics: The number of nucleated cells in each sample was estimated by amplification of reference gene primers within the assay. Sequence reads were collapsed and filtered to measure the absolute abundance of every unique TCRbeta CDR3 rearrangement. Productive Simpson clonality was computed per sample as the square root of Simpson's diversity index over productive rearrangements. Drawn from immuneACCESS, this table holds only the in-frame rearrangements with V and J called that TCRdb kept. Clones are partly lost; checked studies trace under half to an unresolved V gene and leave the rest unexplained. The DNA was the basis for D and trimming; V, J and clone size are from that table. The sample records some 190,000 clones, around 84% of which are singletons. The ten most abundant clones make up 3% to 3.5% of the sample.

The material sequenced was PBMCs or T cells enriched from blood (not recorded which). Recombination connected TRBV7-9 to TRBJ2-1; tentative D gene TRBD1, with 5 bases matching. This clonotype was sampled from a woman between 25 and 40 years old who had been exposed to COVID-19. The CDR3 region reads CASSPVSGSNEQFF. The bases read TGTGCCAGCAGCCCTGTGTCAGGGTCCAATGAGCAGTTCTTC.